The present entry profiles one T cell receptor (beta chain) with its context. Assay: immunoSEQ multiplex PCR; the TCRdb copy retains only in-frame clones and omits some. Counted here are over 50,000 clones, almost 85% occurring once; the ten biggest clones make up around 15%. This sample stems from a study of blood T cell repertoires in COVID-19. Study-wide context: Acute and convalescent COVID-19 specimens originated in the United States, Italy and Spain.

CDR1 and CDR2 from the germline V gene are MNHEY and SVGAGI. CDR3 length: 13 residues. Trimming stripped 5 bases from V and 3 bases from J, with 10 bases between. The sample comprised peripheral blood. V gene TRBV6-5 combines with J gene TRBJ1-2, with D possibly matching TRBD1 (5 bases). The TCR comes from a human donor in a cohort sampled during active COVID-19. CDR3 protein: CASSLRVHYGYTF. CDR3 DNA sequence: TGTGCCAGCAGTCTCAGGGTCCACTATGGCTACACCTTC.